This T cell receptor (beta chain) was recovered during a study of PD-1 blockade in classical Hodgkin lymphoma (dated by TCRdb to about 2020). Concerning the study at large: Nivolumab dosing was 3 mg/kg intravenously every 2 weeks, continuing until either disease progression or unacceptable toxicity. The study used TCR beta sequencing and CyTOF to define a peripheral blood immune signature of response to PD-1 blockade in classical Hodgkin lymphoma.

General conclusions and limits of the study: Only a single clinical trial cohort was studied, and what caused the repertoire differences, possibly disease activity or prior therapy, remained undefined. Among trial patients, those achieving complete response had baseline diversity similar to that of newly diagnosed patients, while diversity was significantly lower in partial responders and progressors. Diversity was lower in patients who began nivolumab less than 1 year after ASCT, so these patients were left out of later analyses to avoid confounding by immune reconstitution. Baseline TCR diversity was reported as lower in newly diagnosed patients than in healthy donors, and lower still in relapsed/refractory patients. By C4D1, a significant rise was seen in CD4+ TCR diversity but not in CD8+ TCR diversity (p=0.0027 vs p=0.16), and the rise was most apparent among complete responders (p=0.02).

The germline V gene provides CDR1 SGHDT and CDR2 YYEEEE. Counted from cysteine to phenylalanine, this CDR3 has 15 amino acids. Only the CDR3 region is kept as DNA, spanning 45 bases read in frame from base 1. The V and J ends are trimmed by 2 bases and 7 bases, leaving 16 bases between them. Genomic DNA was isolated using the Qiagen DNeasy kit from unsorted PBMCs as well as from negatively selected CD4+ and CD8+ fractions. TCR beta CDR3 regions were subjected to amplification by immunoSEQ multiplex PCR with primers that anneal to V and J segments. A synthetic immune receptor repertoire was used to minimize amplification bias, and any remaining bias was removed computationally after sequencing. As for the authors' bioinformatics: Custom Python scripts were used to quantify repertoire diversity as the Shannon entropy index. Unsorted, CD4+ and CD8+ repertoires were analyzed separately, except in combined analyses where CD4+ and CD8+ sequences were merged in silico. Clonal expansion was defined as at least a 2-fold frequency increase after treatment relative to C1D1, with a pseudocount of 0.5 for undetected baseline clones. Clones with 0 or 1 copy at C1D1 were classified as singleton clones, and clones with 2 or more copies were classified as non-singleton clones. Clones expanded in unsorted samples were labelled as CD4+, CD8+ or unknown by matching protein sequences in sorted samples from the same patient. Wilcoxon tests on paired samples were used to test changes in diversity from C1D1 to C4D1. Here the immuneACCESS table is served through TCRdb, limited to in-frame sequences with V and J called. Missing clones are a known gap in these copies; in checked studies unresolved V genes cover under half, and the rest lacks a known reason. V and J calls and clone size come straight from that table; D and trimming were deduced from the DNA. This sample has 80,000 to 100,000 clones in its table, and roughly 92% of those were observed once. The top ten hold roughly 2.8% of the sample.

Details on this clone: What this receptor recognizes is not known. One base away there is no much larger clone; base qualities are not given.

Reading the label with the study, this specimen's time point is: cycle 1 day 1 (C1D1), immediately before nivolumab initiation. Every trial patient had relapsed after autologous stem cell transplantation, and cohorts A, B and C differed in prior brentuximab vedotin exposure. The trial cohort comprised 56 patients with relapsed/refractory classical Hodgkin lymphoma whose best overall responses were complete response, partial response or progressive disease. Single-agent nivolumab was administered to trial patients in the multi-cohort phase II CheckMate 205 trial. An independent review committee assessed best overall response by applying the 2007 International Working Group response criteria. Trial PBMCs were collected immediately before nivolumab initiation (C1D1) and during therapy at cycle 2 day 1 and cycle 4 day 1. After peripheral blood was drawn into 8 mL Vacutainer Cell Preparation Tubes, PBMCs were isolated by centrifugation and then cryopreserved.

The clonotype comes from a human donor with classical Hodgkin lymphoma. The chain employs TRBV5-6 and TRBJ2-1, with a weak D call of TRBD2 (5 bases match). This specimen consisted of peripheral blood mononuclear cells (PBMCs), obtained at baseline. For the CDR3, the sequence is CASSFRPLGGNEQFF. The DNA sequence is as follows: TGTGCCAGCAGCTTTCGTCCCCTCGGCGGGAATGAGCAGTTCTTC.